Listed below are T cell receptor beta chains from one sample, sequenced in a study of blood T cell repertoires in COVID-19. Generated by immunoSEQ multiplex PCR, the TCRdb table keeps only in-frame clones and is missing some. The sample has some 490,000 clones; 70% to 90% are singletons. The source material was peripheral blood. Source of these receptors: a human donor in a cohort sampled during active COVID-19. Both conserved end residues are part of each CDR3. Fields, in order: J gene, clone size, D gene, V gene, CDR3 length, CDR3 protein, CDR3 DNA. D genes are given only for firm matches. Clone size is not always given. Where it is, it says once, few, many or a class for expanded clones.

TRBJ1-2	NA	NA	TRBV3-1/TRBV3-2	15	CASSQELRFNYGYTF	TGTGCCAGCAGCCAAGAACTCAGGTTTAACTATGGCTACACCTTC
TRBJ2-1	NA	TRBD2	TRBV5-1	17	CASSLGGIVGGYNEQFF	TGCGCCAGCAGCTTGGGAGGGATCGTGGGAGGGTACAATGAGCAGTTCTTC
TRBJ1-2	NA	TRBD1	TRBV24-1	14	CATSDGDRVQGYTF	TGTGCCACCAGTGATGGCGACAGGGTGCAGGGCTACACCTTC
TRBJ1-2	NA	TRBD1	TRBV7-9	15	CASSRSPDRIYGYTF	TGTGCCAGCTCGCGTTCCCCGGACAGGATTTATGGCTACACCTTC
TRBJ2-3	once	NA	TRBV6-6	16	CASSYLGGRGPDTQYF	TGTGCCAGCAGTTACCTCGGGGGAAGGGGTCCAGATACGCAGTATTTT
TRBJ2-7	NA	NA	TRBV7-2	14	CASSVATGVSEQYF	TGTGCCAGCAGCGTGGCTACGGGAGTCTCCGAGCAGTACTTC
TRBJ1-2	NA	TRBD1	TRBV7-9	14	CASSLGGQGYGYTF	TGTGCCAGCAGCTTAGGGGGACAGGGCTATGGCTACACCTTC
TRBJ1-2	NA	TRBD1	TRBV19	16	CASSIPGQGVFYGYTF	TGTGCCAGTAGTATACCTGGACAGGGGGTCTTCTATGGCTACACCTTC
TRBJ2-6	NA	TRBD1	TRBV4-2	17	CASSQDRLTGGLRVLTF	TGTGCCAGCAGCCAAGATCGGCTCACAGGGGGTCTGCGAGTCCTGACTTTC
TRBJ1-6	NA	NA	TRBV2	16	CASRDRNTNLNSPLHF	TGTGCCAGCAGGGACAGAAACACAAACCTCAATTCACCCCTCCACTTT
TRBJ1-2	NA	TRBD1	TRBV15	17	CATSRGSFSRGKDGYTF	TGTGCCACCAGCAGAGGGTCCTTCAGCAGGGGGAAGGATGGCTACACCTTC
TRBJ2-6	NA	NA	TRBV6-2/TRBV6-3	15	CASSAVSSGANVLTF	TGTGCCAGCAGTGCCGTCAGCTCTGGGGCCAACGTCCTGACTTTC
TRBJ1-4	NA	TRBD1	TRBV5-1	16	CASSIAGQVPNEKLFF	TGCGCCAGCAGCATTGCCGGACAGGTCCCTAATGAAAAACTGTTTTTT
TRBJ1-4	once	TRBD1	TRBV5-1	16	CASSLGPGQGNEKLFF	TGCGCCAGCAGCTTGGGGCCGGGACAGGGAAATGAAAAACTGTTTTTT
TRBJ1-2	NA	NA	TRBV7-2	14	CASSLAGKGYGYTF	TGTGCCAGCAGCTTAGCAGGGAAGGGGTATGGCTACACCTTC
TRBJ1-3	once	NA	TRBV7-2	14	CASSPPEGGNTIYF	TGTGCCAGCAGCCCACCCGAGGGTGGAAACACCATATATTTT
TRBJ2-2	NA	TRBD2	TRBV25-1	17	CASSPKWASGNTGELFF	TGTGCCAGCAGCCCAAAATGGGCTAGCGGGAACACCGGGGAGCTGTTTTTT
TRBJ1-6	NA	TRBD1	TRBV19	16	CASSTIPGQGYSPLHF	TGTGCCAGTAGCACAATACCGGGACAGGGGTATTCACCCCTCCACTTT
TRBJ1-2	NA	NA	TRBV28	14	CASRGGGIMSGYTF	TGTGCCAGCAGGGGTGGGGGCATTATGAGTGGCTACACCTTC
TRBJ2-3	few	NA	TRBV11-2	15	CASSLNQLGSDTQYF	TGTGCCAGCAGCTTAAACCAACTAGGATCAGATACGCAGTATTTT
TRBJ2-7	NA	TRBD1	TRBV19	14	CASRRAGGAYEQYF	TGTGCCAGTAGGCGGGCAGGGGGAGCCTACGAGCAGTACTTC
TRBJ2-1	NA	TRBD2	TRBV5-1	15	CASSPLADSYNEQFF	TGCGCCAGCAGCCCTCTAGCGGACTCCTACAATGAGCAGTTCTTC
TRBJ1-2	NA	TRBD1	TRBV7-2	13	CASRDRGVYGYTF	TGTGCCAGCAGGGACAGGGGGGTCTATGGCTACACCTTC
TRBJ1-4	NA	NA	TRBV4-2	17	CASSWDFQLGTNEKLFF	TGTGCCAGCAGTTGGGACTTTCAATTAGGGACTAATGAAAAACTGTTTTTT
TRBJ1-2	NA	NA	TRBV5-1	15	CASSPGPGGPYGYTF	TGCGCCAGCAGCCCCGGCCCGGGGGGCCCCTATGGCTACACCTTC
TRBJ2-3	NA	NA	TRBV7-9	15	CASSFQGSPTDTQYF	TGTGCCAGCAGCTTTCAGGGTTCTCCCACAGATACGCAGTATTTT
TRBJ1-3	NA	TRBD1	TRBV27	16	CASSSQGALPGNTIYF	TGTGCCAGCAGTTCACAGGGGGCGCTCCCTGGAAACACCATATATTTT
TRBJ1-2	NA	NA	TRBV28	13	CASSLVGDYGYTF	TGTGCCAGCAGTTTGGTGGGCGACTATGGCTACACCTTC
TRBJ1-5	few	NA	TRBV6-2/TRBV6-3	16	CASSSSGSRGGQPQHF	TGTGCCAGCAGTTCGTCCGGGTCCCGAGGCGGTCAGCCCCAGCATTTT
TRBJ2-1	NA	TRBD2	TRBV11-3	15	CASSFRLAGANEQFF	TGTGCCAGCAGCTTCCGACTAGCCGGGGCCAATGAGCAGTTCTTC
TRBJ2-2	few	TRBD1	TRBV7-9	15	CASSGRTGYTGELFF	TGTGCCAGCAGCGGCCGGACAGGATACACCGGGGAGCTGTTTTTT
TRBJ2-7	NA	NA	TRBV30	14	CASRNLGDSYEQYF	TGTGCCTCCCGTAATTTAGGGGATTCCTACGAGCAGTACTTC
TRBJ2-3	NA	TRBD2	TRBV6-1	15	CASIELASSTDTQYF	TGTGCCAGCATTGAACTAGCGTCGTCCACAGATACGCAGTATTTT
TRBJ1-1	NA	TRBD1	TRBV9	16	CASSVGTGVVNTEAFF	TGTGCCAGCAGCGTAGGGACAGGGGTAGTGAACACTGAAGCTTTCTTT
TRBJ2-1	NA	NA	TRBV12-3/TRBV12-4	12	CASRRLHNEQFF	TGTGCCAGCAGACGACTTCACAATGAGCAGTTCTTC
TRBJ1-1	NA	TRBD1	TRBV28	15	CASSSPEGAYTEAFF	TGTGCCAGCAGTTCACCCGAGGGGGCCTACACTGAAGCTTTCTTT
TRBJ1-5	NA	NA	TRBV7-8	13	CASSEGGNQPQHF	TGTGCCAGCAGCGAGGGCGGCAATCAGCCCCAGCATTTT
TRBJ1-1	NA	NA	TRBV30	17	CAWSVQMQGMVGTEAFF	TGTGCCTGGAGTGTACAAATGCAGGGGATGGTGGGAACTGAAGCTTTCTTT
TRBJ2-5	NA	TRBD2	TRBV19	15	CASSIVAGGQETQYF	TGTGCCAGTAGTATAGTTGCGGGAGGTCAGGAGACCCAGTACTTC
TRBJ2-5	NA	NA	TRBV7-3	16	CASSPASAGLEETQYF	TGTGCCAGCAGCCCGGCCTCGGCGGGATTAGAAGAGACCCAGTACTTC
TRBJ1-1	NA	TRBD1	TRBV27	13	CASSQGARTEAFF	TGTGCCAGCTCCCAGGGGGCGCGCACTGAAGCTTTCTTT
TRBJ2-7	NA	TRBD2	TRBV7-2	17	CASSLDRGRASPVEQYF	TGTGCCAGCAGCTTAGACCGCGGGAGGGCTTCTCCGGTGGAGCAGTACTTC
TRBJ2-7	NA	TRBD1	TRBV2	15	CASSPRRTGGDEQYF	TGTGCCAGCAGCCCCAGAAGAACAGGGGGCGACGAGCAGTACTTC
TRBJ1-1	NA	NA	TRBV5-1	15	CASSPTPDSNTEAFF	TGCGCCAGCAGTCCGACCCCCGACTCGAACACTGAAGCTTTCTTT
TRBJ2-1	NA	TRBD2	TRBV6-5	14	CASRRGEVWNEQFF	TGTGCCAGCCGGCGGGGGGAGGTCTGGAATGAGCAGTTCTTC
TRBJ2-3	NA	TRBD2	TRBV11-3	15	CASSRGGPIPDTQYF	TGTGCCAGCAGCCGGGGGGGGCCGATCCCAGATACGCAGTATTTT
TRBJ2-7	NA	NA	TRBV28	16	CASSLSTGVLLAEQYF	TGTGCCAGCAGTTTATCCACGGGAGTACTGCTCGCCGAGCAGTACTTC
TRBJ1-1	NA	NA	TRBV5-4	16	CASSSSGLGIVPEAFF	TGTGCCAGCAGCTCCTCAGGGTTGGGGATCGTTCCTGAAGCTTTCTTT
TRBJ1-4	NA	NA	TRBV7-3	15	CASSLTGQTGEKLFF	TGTGCCAGCAGCTTAACGGGACAAACGGGTGAAAAACTGTTTTTT
TRBJ2-7	NA	NA	TRBV7-3	15	CASSTHAGSSYEQYF	TGTGCCAGCAGCACTCACGCGGGGTCCTCCTACGAGCAGTACTTC
TRBJ1-2	few	NA	TRBV30	13	CAWSYTGFAGYTF	TGTGCCTGGAGTTATACAGGTTTCGCTGGCTACACCTTC
TRBJ2-1	NA	TRBD2	TRBV14	15	CASSLEVAGNNEQFF	TGTGCCAGCAGCCTTGAGGTAGCGGGGAACAATGAGCAGTTCTTC
TRBJ2-1	NA	TRBD1	TRBV11-3	15	CASSSTTGGQGEQFF	TGTGCCAGCAGCTCGACCACAGGGGGCCAGGGTGAGCAGTTCTTC
TRBJ1-5	once	NA	TRBV19	12	CASGVSNQPQHF	TGTGCCAGCGGGGTTAGCAATCAGCCCCAGCATTTT
TRBJ2-7	NA	NA	TRBV5-4	14	CASSLGGLAYEQYF	TGTGCCAGCAGCTTGGGGGGGCTAGCCTACGAGCAGTACTTC
TRBJ2-2	NA	NA	TRBV19	12	CASMSDTGELFF	TGTGCCAGTATGTCGGACACCGGGGAGCTGTTTTTT
TRBJ1-4	NA	TRBD1	TRBV30	13	CAGNRGKGEKLFF	TGTGCCGGTAACAGGGGAAAGGGAGAAAAACTGTTTTTT
TRBJ2-2	once	TRBD1	TRBV19	12	CASNRGTGELFF	TGTGCCAGTAACAGGGGGACCGGGGAGCTGTTTTTT
TRBJ1-2	NA	NA	TRBV10-3	13	CAISEGGDYGYTF	TGTGCCATCAGTGAGGGGGGCGACTATGGCTACACCTTC
TRBJ2-4	NA	NA	TRBV7-9	11	CASSLVEEKYF	TGTGCCAGCAGCTTAGTCGAGGAGAAGTACTTC